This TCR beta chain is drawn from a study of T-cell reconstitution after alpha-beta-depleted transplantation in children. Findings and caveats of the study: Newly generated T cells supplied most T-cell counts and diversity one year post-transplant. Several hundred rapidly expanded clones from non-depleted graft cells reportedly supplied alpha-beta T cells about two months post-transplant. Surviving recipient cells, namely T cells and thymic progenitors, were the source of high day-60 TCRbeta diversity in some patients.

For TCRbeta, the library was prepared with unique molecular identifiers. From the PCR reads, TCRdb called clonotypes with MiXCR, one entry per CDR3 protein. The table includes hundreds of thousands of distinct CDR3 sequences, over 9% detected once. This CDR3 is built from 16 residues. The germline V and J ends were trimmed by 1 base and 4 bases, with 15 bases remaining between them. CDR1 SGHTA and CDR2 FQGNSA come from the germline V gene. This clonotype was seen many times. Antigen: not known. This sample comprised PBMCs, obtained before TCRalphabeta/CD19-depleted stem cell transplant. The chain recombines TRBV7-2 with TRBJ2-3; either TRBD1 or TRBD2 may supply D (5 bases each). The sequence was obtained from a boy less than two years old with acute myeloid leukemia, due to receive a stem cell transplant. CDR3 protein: CASSLGWGVGADTQYF. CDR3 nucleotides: TGTGCCAGCAGCTTAGGGTGGGGCGTGGGGGCAGATACGCAGTATTTT.